The 4 T cell receptor beta chains presented below share a single source sample, sequenced in a study of identical twins. Via MiXCR, TCRdb re-called the 5' RACE reads, giving one row per CDR3 protein. The sample carries about 340,000 distinct CDR3 sequences, about 12% recorded once. The data were also submitted as part of a second study, on yellow fever vaccine responses in identical twins.

The sample taken for sequencing was CD8+ T cells sorted from blood. The receptors were gathered from a woman between 18 and 29 years old in good health.

This clonotype was seen a handful of times. The CDR3 sequence: CASSYGGYTEAFF. The DNA for the CDR3 is TGTGCCAGCAGTTACGGAGGGTACACTGAAGCTTTCTTT. This chain joins TRBV6-2 or TRBV6-3 and TRBJ1-1; D gene ambiguous. Per the germline V gene, CDR1 is MNHEY and CDR2 is SVGEGT. The CDR3 contains 13 residues. Trimming took 2 bases from V and 3 from J, leaving 7 bases between them.

In its sample, this clonotype was seen many times. This may come from a read error, since a much larger clone is one base off. The chain recombines TRBV28 with TRBJ2-7; D ambiguous. V lost 1 base and J 3 bases, leaving 1 base between the germline ends. CDR3 length: 11 amino acids. CDR1 and CDR2 (germline): MDHEN, SYDVKM. CDR3 in amino acids: CASSLYYEQYF. For the CDR3, the DNA is TGTGCCAGCAGTTTATACTACGAGCAGTACTTC.

The CDR3 loop reads CASSASGRVHEQYF. Written as DNA, the CDR3 is TGTGCCAGCAGTGCTAGCGGGAGAGTCCACGAGCAGTACTTC. V and J are TRBV27 and TRBJ2-7; 10 bases are a match to TRBD2. The CDR3 contains 14 residues. Looked up from germline, CDR1 is MNHEY and CDR2 is SMNVEV (reference sequence). V was clipped by 5 bases and J by 5 bases; unmatched bases: 6.

This clonotype has only a few counts. This chain joins TRBV7-8 and TRBJ2-1; 10 bases match TRBD1. This CDR3 has 16 residues. Germline V lookup: CDR1 SGHVS, CDR2 FQNEAQ. The V and J ends lost 4 bases and 3 bases, in that order; junction bases with no gene match: 6. In nucleotides, the CDR3 is TGTGCCAGCAGCTCACTGACAGGGGGCTACTACAATGAGCAGTTCTTC. Protein sequence: CASSSLTGGYYNEQFF.